Presented here are 23 T cell receptor beta chains from one specimen sequenced in a study of PD-1 blockade in classical Hodgkin lymphoma. Measured with immunoSEQ multiplex PCR; TCRdb has only the in-frame clones, and not every one. The sample holds around 34,000 clones; over 60% are singletons and the top ten take around 17%. All the patients suffered relapse after autologous stem cell transplantation, and brentuximab vedotin exposure differed. The specimen was peripheral blood mononuclear cells (PBMCs), collected before the second cycle of nivolumab. The receptor source for this set is a human donor with classical Hodgkin lymphoma.

This rearrangement joins TRBV27 to TRBJ2-2; tentatively, D is TRBD1 (8 bases). The length of the CDR3 is 17 residues. Per the germline V gene, CDR1 is MNHEY and CDR2 is SMNVEV (reference sequence). Trimming shortened V by 5 bases and J by 5 bases, and 21 bases separated the two germline ends. The CDR3 DNA is TGTGCCAGCAGTCGGGACAGGACTAGGGTTTCTACCGGGGAGCTGTTTTTT. Translation: CASSRDRTRVSTGELFF.

V usage is TRBV7-6 and J usage is TRBJ1-4; a possible D gene is TRBD1 (5 bases). Germline-derived CDR1 and CDR2 are SGHVS and FNYEAQ. CDR3 length: 14 amino acids. V was shortened by 5 bases and J by 9 bases, with 16 bases between the two germline ends. The CDR3 nucleotides read TGTGCCAGCAGCCACGTGCAGGGAACCCAAAAACTGTTTTTT. Residues: CASSHVQGTQKLFF.

V and J are TRBV19 and TRBJ2-2; D ambiguous. Germline CDR1 LNHDA, CDR2 SQIVND (reference sequence). The germline V and J ends were trimmed by 3 bases and 1 base, with 6 bases remaining between them. This CDR3 contains 14 residues. The CDR3, as DNA: TGTGCCAGTAGTATTTCACTGAACACCGGGGAGCTGTTTTTT. This codes for CASSISLNTGELFF.

The CDR3 bases are TGTGCCAGCAGCCAATTTTCCGGAAAGTTCCCGAACACCGGGGAGCTGTTTTTT. Protein sequence: CASSQFSGKFPNTGELFF. The J gene is TRBJ2-2, the V gene TRBV14; no clear D. The V end lost 2 bases, the J end lost 0 bases, and 16 bases lay between the germline ends. The CDR3 is 18 residues long. Germline V lookup: CDR1 SGHDN, CDR2 FVKESK.

The chain is built from TRBV25-1 and TRBJ1-1; D is ambiguous. V lost 8 bases to trimming and J lost 10 bases, with 14 bases between them. The CDR3 consists of 11 residues. Germline CDR1 reads MGHDK; CDR2 reads SYGVNS. CDR3 residues: CASRAGGRAFF. CDR3 nucleotides: TGTGCCAGCCGAGCGGGTGGGCGAGCTTTCTTT.

The rearrangement uses TRBV5-4 and TRBJ2-7, with D possibly matching TRBD1 (7 bases). The V and J ends lost 4 bases and 3 bases respectively, with 17 bases between them. Germline assignment: CDR1 SGHNT and CDR2 YYREEE (reference sequence). The CDR3 has 15 residues. CDR3 protein: CASSVDAGQLYEQYF. The DNA of the CDR3 is TGTGCCAGCAGCGTTGACGCGGGACAGCTCTACGAGCAGTACTTC.

This clone appeared a few times. The J gene is TRBJ2-5, the V gene TRBV19, with TRBD1 matching over 7 bases. The CDR3 has 14 amino acids. V lost 3 bases and J lost 1; bases outside the gene matches: 2. Germline CDR1 reads LNHDA; CDR2 reads SQIVND (reference sequence). The CDR3 region is CASSIGQVQETQYF. The CDR3 DNA reads as TGTGCCAGTAGTATCGGACAGGTCCAAGAGACCCAGTACTTC. The complete variable domain, with remaining parts taken from reference TRBV19 and TRBJ2-5, reads DGGITQSPKYLFRKEGQNVTLSCEQNLNHDAMYWYRQDPGQGLRLIYYSQIVNDFQKGDIAEGYSVSREKKESFPLTVTSAQKNPTAFYLCASSIGQVQETQYFGPGTRLLVL.

DNA of the CDR3: TGTGCCAGCAGCTCCCGCGATGTCGAGACCCAGTACTTC. Translating it yields CASSSRDVETQYF. The J gene is TRBJ2-5, the V gene TRBV9; D unresolved. CDR3 length: 13 residues. The germline V gene has CDR1 SGDLS and CDR2 YYNGEE. The V gene lost 4 bases and the J gene lost 5 bases, with 12 bases spanning the gap.

The rearrangement joins TRBV4-3 to TRBJ2-1; the match to TRBD2 covers 10 bases. After removal of 2 bases from V and 6 bases from J, the junction contained 10 bases not matched to a gene. The CDR3 has 17 residues. Germline values: CDR1 LGHNA, CDR2 YSLEER. CDR3 coding DNA: TGCGCCAGCAGCCAATTCATGAGCGGGGGGGCCGGCAATGAGCAGTTCTTC. This gives the protein CASSQFMSGGAGNEQFF.

The chain employs TRBV29-1 and TRBJ1-1, with 8 bases that match TRBD1. The CDR3 covers 15 residues. Germline V gene lookup returns CDR1 SQVTM and CDR2 ANQGSEA. The trim removed 7 bases at V and 0 bases at J, leaving 10 bases unmatched. CDR3 protein: CSAWKDRAMNTEAFF. Here the CDR3 DNA reads TGCAGCGCCTGGAAGGACAGGGCCATGAACACTGAAGCTTTCTTT.

The chain has TRBV27 and TRBJ1-1, with 9 bases lining up with TRBD1. The V and J ends lost 6 bases and 4 bases, in that order; junction bases with no gene match: 6. The CDR3 runs 14 residues. Germline-derived CDR1 and CDR2 are MNHEY and SMNVEV (reference sequence). The CDR3 protein is CASSEGQGGTEAFF. The CDR3 DNA sequence: TGTGCCAGCAGCGAGGGACAGGGAGGCACTGAAGCTTTCTTT.

This chain uses TRBV7-2 with TRBJ1-4, with TRBD1 as a possible D gene (5 bases). Trimming took off 5 bases at V and 10 bases at J, with 17 bases between the two ends. The germline V gene has CDR1 SGHTA and CDR2 FQGNSA. The CDR3 spans 14 residues. CDR3 nucleotide sequence: TGTGCCAGCAGCCCCGGGGGTGGGGCCCCAAAACTGTTTTTT. Its translation: CASSPGGGAPKLFF.

The V gene is TRBV28, the J gene TRBJ1-4; D is ambiguous. Trimming shortened V by 4 bases and J by 8 bases, and 17 bases separated the two germline ends. This CDR3 has 15 amino acids. The germline V gene encodes CDR1 MDHEN and CDR2 SYDVKM. The CDR3 protein is CASSSLRVLGEKLFF. The CDR3 DNA follows: TGTGCCAGCAGTTCTCTAAGAGTTCTCGGGGAAAAACTGTTTTTT.

The chain joins TRBV7-9 to TRBJ2-2; the D is unclear. Trimming took 2 bases from V and 6 from J, leaving 13 bases between them. CDR1 and CDR2 (germline): SEHNR, FQNEAQ (reference sequence). The CDR3 has 15 residues. In DNA form, the CDR3 reads TGTGCCAGCAGCTTACCGGGCCCGAGCCCCGGGGAGCTGTTTTTT. Its protein is CASSLPGPSPGELFF.

The chain links TRBV19 to TRBJ1-1, with 8 bases that match TRBD1. This CDR3 comprises 14 residues. The V segment lost 9 bases and the J segment 2 bases; nucleotides outside the gene matches: 8. The germline CDR1 and CDR2 sequences are LNHDA and SQIVND (reference sequence). CDR3 residues: CASGAQGANTEAFF. In DNA form, the CDR3 reads TGTGCCAGCGGCGCGCAGGGGGCCAACACTGAAGCTTTCTTT.

This clone turned up a few times. This sequence joins TRBV29-1 and TRBJ1-1, with a possible D match to TRBD1 (5 bases). The CDR3 is made up of 13 amino acids. Per the germline V gene, CDR1 is SQVTM and CDR2 is ANQGSEA. Trimming pared 5 bases from V and 5 bases from J, leaving 15 bases between. CDR3 region: CSVLSRGGTEAFF. CDR3 DNA: TGCAGCGTTCTATCTCGCGGGGGGACTGAAGCTTTCTTT.

The chain combines TRBV19 with TRBJ2-1; no clear D. The CDR3 has 15 residues. The V end lost 3 bases, the J end lost 10 bases, and 19 bases lay between the germline ends. Germline V gene lookup returns CDR1 LNHDA and CDR2 SQIVND (reference sequence). CDR3 coding DNA: TGTGCCAGTAGTATGCAGGACCATTCCTCCGAAGAGCAGTTCTTC. Amino acids: CASSMQDHSSEEQFF. Supplemented by reference TRBV19 and TRBJ2-1, the full variable domain reads DGGITQSPKYLFRKEGQNVTLSCEQNLNHDAMYWYRQDPGQGLRLIYYSQIVNDFQKGDIAEGYSVSREKKESFPLTVTSAQKNPTAFYLCASSMQDHSSEEQFFGPGTRLTVL.

V and J are TRBV7-9 and TRBJ2-7; possible D gene TRBD1, 6 bases. The length of the CDR3 is 14 residues. V dropped 5 bases and J dropped 6 bases, with 17 bases sitting between them. In germline, CDR1 is SEHNR, CDR2 FQNEAQ (reference sequence). The CDR3 bases are TGTGCCAGCAGCCTGGACAGTAAGGGTCTCGAGCAGTACTTC. Amino acids: CASSLDSKGLEQYF.

This chain links TRBV25-1 with TRBJ2-7, with TRBD1 matching 11 bases. The ends lost 4 bases at V and 5 bases at J; junction bases unmatched: 1. CDR1 and CDR2 from the germline V gene are MGHDK and SYGVNS. The CDR3 has 13 residues. CDR3 bases: TGTGCCAGCAGTGGGGACAGGGGGGACGAGCAGTACTTC. Translated, it gives CASSGDRGDEQYF.

The CDR3: CASSLSPGKEQYF. The CDR3, as DNA: TGTGCCAGCAGCTTGAGTCCAGGAAAAGAGCAGTACTTC. This chain joins TRBV5-6 and TRBJ2-7; D gene ambiguous. Germline V lookup: CDR1 SGHDT, CDR2 YYEEEE. CDR3 length: 13 amino acids. Trimming took off 1 base at V and 7 bases at J, with 12 bases between the two ends.

The chain links TRBV11-2 to TRBJ2-5, with 10 bases lining up with TRBD1. V was pared by 1 base and J by 2 bases, with 1 base of the junction left unmatched. The CDR3 length is 15 residues. The germline CDR1 and CDR2 sequences are SGHAT and FQNNGV. The CDR3: CASSLGTGGQETQYF. The DNA for the CDR3 is TGTGCCAGCAGCTTAGGGACAGGGGGTCAAGAGACCCAGTACTTC.

This chain links TRBV6-6 with TRBJ1-2; 8 bases map to TRBD1. There are 13 residues in the CDR3. The germline V gene encodes CDR1 MNHNY and CDR2 SVGAGI (reference sequence). Trimming at V came to 0 bases and at J to 8 bases, leaving 2 bases not matched to a gene. CDR3 bases: TGTGCCAGCAGTTACTCGGGACAGGAGGGCTACACCTTC. This sequence encodes CASSYSGQEGYTF.

This clone was observed a handful of times. CDR3 bases: TGTGCCAGCGTCGCCAGGGGGCAGGATTCACCCCTCCACTTT. Amino acids: CASVARGQDSPLHF. The chain has TRBV6-1 and TRBJ1-6, with 8 nucleotides matching TRBD1. Germline lookup yields CDR1 MNHNS and CDR2 SASEGT. V shed 8 bases and J 8 bases; nucleotides not matched to a gene: 8. The CDR3 extends over 14 amino acids.